This T cell receptor beta chain was captured by sequencing in a study of neurological immune-mediated disorders. Notes on the study in general: Patients with HTLV-1-associated myelopathy had the highest level of TCR clonal expansion, whereas patients with multiple sclerosis had the lowest level, falling beneath the level found in healthy controls.

This CDR3 region has 12 residues. V was pared by 2 bases and J by 8 bases, with 9 bases between. Germline V gene sequence: CDR1 MNHEY, CDR2 SVGEGT. The cDNA was produced through 5'RACE with 10-nucleotide random UMIs. MiXCR, run by TCRdb on the 5' RACE reads, gives a single entry per CDR3 protein. The data hold approximately 53,000 distinct CDR3 sequences, with roughly 10% observed a single time. This clonotype has at least ten counts. Its antigen remains unidentified. Time point specified: longitudinal time-point 1 (baseline). This receptor was obtained from a woman in her 40s in good health. The sequenced material came from PBMCs. J is TRBJ1-2 and V is TRBV6-2 or TRBV6-3, with D unresolved. CDR3 DNA: TGTGCCAGCAGTTACACGGTCACCGGCTACACCTTC. Amino acid sequence: CASSYTVTGYTF.